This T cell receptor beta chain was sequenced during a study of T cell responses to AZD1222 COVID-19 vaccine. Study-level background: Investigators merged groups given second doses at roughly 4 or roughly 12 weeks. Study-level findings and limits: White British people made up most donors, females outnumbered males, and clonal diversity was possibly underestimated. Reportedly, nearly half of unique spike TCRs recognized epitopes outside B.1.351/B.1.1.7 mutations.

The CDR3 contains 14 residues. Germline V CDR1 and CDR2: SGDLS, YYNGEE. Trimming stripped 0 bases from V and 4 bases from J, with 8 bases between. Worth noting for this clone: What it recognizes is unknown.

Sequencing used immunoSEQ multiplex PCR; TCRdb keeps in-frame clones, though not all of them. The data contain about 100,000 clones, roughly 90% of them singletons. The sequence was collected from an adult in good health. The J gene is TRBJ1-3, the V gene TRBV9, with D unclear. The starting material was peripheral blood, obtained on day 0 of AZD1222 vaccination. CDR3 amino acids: CASSVDTIGNTIYF. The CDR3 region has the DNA TGTGCCAGCAGCGTAGACACAATCGGAAACACCATATATTTT.